What follows are 5 T cell receptor beta chains derived from one specimen sequenced in a study of blood T cell repertoires in COVID-19. TCRdb's copy holds only in-frame clones and misses some; the assay was immunoSEQ multiplex PCR. The table has 150,000 or so clones, 85% to 90% seen once. The sequenced material came from peripheral blood. The source of these receptors is a woman between 40 and 55 years old with acute or convalescent COVID-19.

The chain recombines TRBV11-2 with TRBJ2-3; D is perhaps TRBD2 (6 bases). This CDR3 spans 16 amino acids. Germline CDR1 SGHAT, CDR2 FQNNGV. With 3 bases removed from V and 6 bases from J, the gap between germline ends came to 19 bases. The CDR3 here is CASSFGSGDPGDTQYF. The CDR3 region has the DNA TGTGCCAGCAGCTTCGGGTCGGGGGACCCGGGGGATACGCAGTATTTT.

A single count supports this clone. The V gene is TRBV28, the J gene TRBJ2-4; D might be TRBD1 (6 bases). The germline gives CDR1 MDHEN, CDR2 SYDVKM. V dropped 1 base and J dropped 2 bases, with 15 bases sitting between them. The CDR3 consists of 17 residues. The CDR3, as DNA: TGTGCCAGCAGTTTATACACAGGGACGGGGTCCAAAAACATTCAGTACTTC. Translation gives CASSLYTGTGSKNIQYF.

This chain uses TRBV19 with TRBJ1-4, with a weak D call TRBD1 (5 bases). The CDR3 consists of 14 residues. Trimming cost V 9 bases and J 0 bases, with 11 bases left between them. In germline, CDR1 is LNHDA, CDR2 SQIVND (reference sequence). The CDR3 nucleotides read TGTGCCAGCCGCGACAGATCAACTAATGAAAAACTGTTTTTT. Its protein product is CASRDRSTNEKLFF. Full variable domain (outside the CDR3, taken from reference TRBV19 and TRBJ1-4): DGGITQSPKYLFRKEGQNVTLSCEQNLNHDAMYWYRQDPGQGLRLIYYSQIVNDFQKGDIAEGYSVSREKKESFPLTVTSAQKNPTAFYLCASRDRSTNEKLFFGSGTQLSVL.

The chain uses TRBV28 and TRBJ1-2, with D uncertain. Germline assignment: CDR1 MDHEN and CDR2 SYDVKM. The CDR3 is made up of 15 amino acids. V shed 5 bases and J shed 0 bases, with 13 bases lying between them. The CDR3 here is CASSAPGTANYGYTF. CDR3 in DNA: TGTGCCAGCAGTGCACCCGGAACAGCTAACTATGGCTACACCTTC.

In nucleotides, the CDR3 is TGTGCCAGCAGCTTGGAAGGGGGACAGAAAACAGGCTCCTATAATTCACCCCTCCACTTT. It translates to CASSLEGGQKTGSYNSPLHF. The chain couples TRBV5-5 to TRBJ1-6, with 7 nucleotides matching TRBD1. The trim removed 0 bases at V and 0 bases at J, leaving 12 bases unmatched. CDR1 and CDR2 from the germline V gene are SGHKS and YYEKEE (reference sequence). This CDR3 comprises 20 residues.